This entry lists 25 T cell receptor beta chains sequenced from one sample in a study of PD-1 blockade in classical Hodgkin lymphoma. The assay was immunoSEQ multiplex PCR, and TCRdb's table has in-frame clones only and misses some. The table includes 20,000 to 25,000 clones, about 78% detected once. In every patient, relapse followed autologous stem cell transplantation, while exposure to brentuximab vedotin differed. The sample here was peripheral blood mononuclear cells (PBMCs), taken before the second cycle of nivolumab. The receptors originated from a human donor with classical Hodgkin lymphoma.

In its sample, this clone was seen a few times. The rearrangement uses TRBV6-1 and TRBJ2-1, with D possibly TRBD2 on 6 matching bases. The CDR3 extends over 18 amino acids. Germline values: CDR1 MNHNS, CDR2 SASEGT. V was shortened by 2 bases and J by 1 base, with 18 bases between the two germline ends. The CDR3 nucleotides read TGTGCCAGCAGTGAACGGGGGATCGGTTACAAATCCTACAATGAGCAGTTCTTC. Encoded protein: CASSERGIGYKSYNEQFF.

The chain carries TRBV27 and TRBJ2-5; 8 nucleotides agree with TRBD2. Germline V gene lookup returns CDR1 MNHEY and CDR2 SMNVEV (reference sequence). After removal of 5 bases from V and 1 base from J, the junction contained 12 bases not matched to a gene. This CDR3 has 17 residues. CDR3 DNA: TGTGCCAGCAGTCCGGGTGGAGCGGGGGCCCCCCAAGAGACCCAGTACTTC. Protein product: CASSPGGAGAPQETQYF.

The chain combines TRBV4-1 with TRBJ2-7; TRBD2 matches at 10 bases. The CDR3 runs to 17 residues. CDR1 is MGHRA and CDR2 is YSYEKL in the germline V gene. The trim removed 2 bases at V and 0 bases at J, leaving 7 bases unmatched. CDR3 bases: TGCGCCAGCAGCCAACTCCCGGGACTAGCGACCTCCTACGAGCAGTACTTC. Its translation: CASSQLPGLATSYEQYF.

This rearrangement joins TRBV25-1 to TRBJ2-7; 7 nucleotides align to TRBD1. The CDR3 covers 12 residues. Germline CDR1 MGHDK, CDR2 SYGVNS. V was clipped by 3 bases and J by 8 bases; unmatched bases: 4. In nucleotides, the CDR3 is TGTGCCAGCAGTGAGACAGGGTTTAAGCAGTACTTC. It specifies CASSETGFKQYF.

The chain carries TRBV9 and TRBJ2-3; D may be TRBD2 (6 bases). The CDR3 has 14 residues. CDR1 and CDR2 from the germline V gene are SGDLS and YYNGEE. The V and J ends lost 2 bases and 1 base respectively, with 8 bases between them. The CDR3 DNA reads TGTGCCAGCAGCGTCGTAGCGGGCACAGATACGCAGTATTTT. It specifies CASSVVAGTDTQYF. The complete variable domain, with remaining parts taken from reference TRBV9 and TRBJ2-3, reads DSGVTQTPKHLITATGQRVTLRCSPRSGDLSVYWYQQSLDQGLQFLIQYYNGEERAKGNILERFSAQQFPDLHSELNLSSLELGDSALYFCASSVVAGTDTQYFGPGTRLTVL.

Concerning this clone: This sample includes further DNA sequences coding for the same CDR3. The V and J genes are TRBV27 and TRBJ2-7; 9 bases fit TRBD1. CDR3 length equals 13 residues. Trimming took 8 bases from V and 6 from J; bases not matched to a gene: 8. Germline loops: CDR1 MNHEY, CDR2 SMNVEV (reference sequence). Here the CDR3 reads CASFGTGMSEQYF. The CDR3 DNA follows: TGTGCCAGCTTTGGGACAGGGATGTCCGAGCAGTACTTC.

In this sample, this clone is large (0.1 to 1%). This sequence joins TRBV6-5 and TRBJ1-1; 9 nucleotides align to TRBD1. Germline V CDR1 and CDR2: MNHEY, SVGAGI. V was pared by 4 bases and J by 4 bases, with 10 bases of the junction left unmatched. The CDR3 has 16 amino acids. DNA for the CDR3: TGTGCCAGCAGTTTCACAGGGGGCTGGGGAGGCACTGAAGCTTTCTTT. This codes for CASSFTGGWGGTEAFF.

V gene TRBV5-1 combines with J gene TRBJ2-7; tentatively, D is TRBD1 (5 bases). The length of the CDR3 is 12 residues. Germline CDR1 and CDR2: SGHRS and YFSETQ. V gave up 5 bases and J gave up 6 bases, with 12 bases separating them. For the CDR3, the DNA is TGCGCCAGCAGTCCCGAAGGGGTCGAGCAGTACTTC. Its protein is CASSPEGVEQYF.

The J gene is TRBJ2-1, the V gene TRBV5-1; 12 nucleotides agree with TRBD2. The CDR3 is 14 residues long. The trim removed 4 bases at V and 9 bases at J, leaving 5 bases unmatched. The germline gives CDR1 SGHRS, CDR2 YFSETQ. The CDR3: CASSPLAGGLEQFF. For the CDR3, the DNA is TGCGCCAGCAGCCCTCTAGCGGGAGGGCTTGAGCAGTTCTTC.

This clone was detected only once. The V call is TRBV4-1, the J call TRBJ2-2; D might be TRBD2 (6 bases). This CDR3 is 15 amino acids long. Germline V gene data show CDR1 as MGHRA and CDR2 as YSYEKL. Trimming stripped 0 bases from V and 6 bases from J, with 11 bases between. For the CDR3, the DNA is TGCGCCAGCAGCCAAGATTTTAGCGGAGCCGGGGAGCTGTTTTTT. This sequence encodes CASSQDFSGAGELFF.

This chain joins TRBV7-6 and TRBJ2-2; 8 bases map to TRBD1. CDR1 is SGHVS and CDR2 is FNYEAQ in the germline V gene. The J segment lost 5 bases and the V segment lost 3 bases, leaving 5 bases of the junction unmatched. The CDR3 has 15 amino acids. The DNA for the CDR3 is TGTGCCAGCAGCTTGAGGACAGGGTCTACCGGGGAGCTGTTTTTT. Translation: CASSLRTGSTGELFF.

The chain employs TRBV2 and TRBJ2-1, with 10 nucleotides matching TRBD2. Germline V gene data show CDR1 as SNHLY and CDR2 as FYNNEI. With 6 bases clipped from V and 0 bases from J, the junction kept 11 bases outside the gene matches. This CDR3 contains 18 residues. This chain's CDR3 is CASRRIPSGSSSYNEQFF. CDR3 DNA sequence: TGTGCCAGCAGGAGAATCCCTAGCGGGAGTTCCTCCTACAATGAGCAGTTCTTC.

This sequence joins TRBV30 and TRBJ1-4; no definite D call. This CDR3 is built from 14 residues. The V and J ends lost 3 bases and 5 bases respectively, with 13 bases between them. Per germline, CDR1 GTSNPN and CDR2 SVGIG (reference sequence). DNA for the CDR3: TGTGCCTGGAGACGACAACGGGGAAATGAAAAACTGTTTTTT. This encodes CAWRRQRGNEKLFF. The variable domain in full, with the rest retrieved from reference TRBV30 and TRBJ1-4, is SQTIHQWPATLVQPVGSPLSLECTVEGTSNPNLYWYRQAAGRGLQLLFYSVGIGQISSEVPQNLSASRPQDRQFILSSKKLLLSDSGFYLCAWRRQRGNEKLFFGSGTQLSVL.

The CDR3 is CASGRKPGLASYNEQFF. The CDR3 DNA reads as TGTGCCAGCGGCAGAAAACCGGGACTAGCCTCCTACAATGAGCAGTTCTTC. The V call is TRBV2, the J call TRBJ2-1, with 9 bases lining up with TRBD2. This CDR3 spans 17 amino acids. The germline V gene has CDR1 SNHLY and CDR2 FYNNEI. V lost 8 bases to trimming and J lost 0 bases; unmatched junction nucleotides: 11.

The V call is TRBV18, the J call TRBJ2-5, with 8 bases fitting TRBD2. Germline values: CDR1 KGHSH, CDR2 LQKENI. With V trimmed by 3 bases and J by 5 bases, 5 bases remained unmatched. There are 14 residues in the CDR3. CDR3 nucleotide sequence: TGTGCCAGCTCACCTCAAGGGACTAGTGAGACCCAGTACTTC. Protein: CASSPQGTSETQYF.

This clone came up once. The gene calls are TRBV28 and TRBJ1-2; D gene uncertain. The V and J ends lost 5 bases and 1 base respectively, with 8 bases between them. Germline CDR1 MDHEN, CDR2 SYDVKM. This CDR3 has 13 residues. This CDR3 is CASSPTFNYGYTF. DNA of the CDR3: TGTGCCAGCAGTCCCACTTTTAACTATGGCTACACCTTC.

V and J are TRBV6-6 and TRBJ1-1; TRBD1 might be the D (6 bases). The CDR3 spans 14 residues. Germline V gene sequence: CDR1 MNHNY, CDR2 SVGAGI (reference sequence). Trimming pared 6 bases from V and 4 bases from J, leaving 15 bases between. CDR3 sequence: CASSSGAPVTEAFF. CDR3 nucleotides: TGTGCCAGCAGCTCAGGGGCGCCGGTCACTGAAGCTTTCTTT.

This CDR3 reads CSVGQGLVNTEAFF. DNA for the CDR3: TGCAGCGTTGGACAGGGGTTGGTGAACACTGAAGCTTTCTTT. The J gene is TRBJ1-1, the V gene TRBV29-1; TRBD1 aligns across 8 bases. V trimming: 4 bases; J trimming: 0 bases; junction bases outside the gene matches: 4. This CDR3 has 14 residues. CDR1 is SQVTM, CDR2 ANQGSEA, per germline.

This clone was detected a few times. The V gene is TRBV18, the J gene TRBJ2-1; 9 bases fit TRBD1. The CDR3 loop spans 15 amino acids. Germline V gene lookup returns CDR1 KGHSH and CDR2 LQKENI. J was trimmed by 3 bases and V by 2 bases; bases with no gene match: 2. CDR3 in DNA: TGTGCCAGCTCACCATTGGGACAGGGCTACAATGAGCAGTTCTTC. Protein: CASSPLGQGYNEQFF.

The chain carries TRBV30 and TRBJ2-7, with 8 nucleotides matching TRBD2. This CDR3 has 13 residues. Per the germline V gene, CDR1 is GTSNPN and CDR2 is SVGIG (reference sequence). Trimming at V came to 4 bases and at J to 6 bases, leaving 8 bases not matched to a gene. DNA of the CDR3: TGTGCCTGGACCTCACTCGCGGGGGGCGAGCAGTACTTC. Protein: CAWTSLAGGEQYF.

This chain joins TRBV9 and TRBJ2-3; 10 bases line up with TRBD2. CDR3 length equals 16 residues. Germline loops: CDR1 SGDLS, CDR2 YYNGEE. Germline trimming cut 3 bases from V and 2 bases from J; bases unmatched to any gene: 6. In DNA form, the CDR3 reads TGTGCCAGCAGCGGCCTAGCGGGAGCGGCCACAGATACGCAGTATTTT. Its protein is CASSGLAGAATDTQYF.

This chain connects TRBV19 to TRBJ1-1, with D uncertain. V was pared by 11 bases and J by 4 bases, with 14 bases between. The CDR3 totals 12 residues. The germline V gene has CDR1 LNHDA and CDR2 SQIVND (reference sequence). CDR3 loop: CASGPQSTEAFF. DNA for the CDR3: TGTGCCTCCGGCCCGCAGAGCACTGAAGCTTTCTTT.

This chain uses TRBV15 with TRBJ1-2; D possibly corresponds to TRBD1 (6 bases). Trimming took 0 bases from V and 2 from J, leaving 7 bases between them. The CDR3 runs 14 residues. Germline V gene data show CDR1 as LNHNV and CDR2 as YYDKDF (reference sequence). The CDR3 DNA reads TGTGCCACCAGCAGAGAAGGGGGAAACTATGGCTACACCTTC. Its translation: CATSREGGNYGYTF.

This clone showed up just a few times. The rearrangement joins TRBV18 to TRBJ2-1; no clear D. CDR3 length: 11 amino acids. CDR1 KGHSH and CDR2 LQKENI come from the germline V gene. V dropped 6 bases and J dropped 7 bases, with 7 bases sitting between them. CDR3 nucleotide sequence: TGTGCCAGCTCCGGACCGAATGAGCAGTTCTTC. Translating it yields CASSGPNEQFF.

The chain employs TRBV4-1 and TRBJ2-1, with D perhaps matching TRBD1 (6 bases). The germline CDR1 and CDR2 sequences are MGHRA and YSYEKL. V was clipped by 1 base and J by 1 base, with 11 bases between them. The CDR3 extends over 16 amino acids. CDR3: CASSQGGQVSYNEQFF. The CDR3 nucleotides are TGCGCCAGCAGCCAAGGGGGGCAAGTGTCCTACAATGAGCAGTTCTTC.